This TCR beta chain appears in the sequencing data of a study of shared clonotypes between healthy human individuals. The ends lost 2 bases at V and 0 bases at J; junction bases unmatched: 0. From germline, CDR1 is MGHDK and CDR2 SYGVNS. The CDR3 runs 14 residues. Several immunoSEQ plates held equal portions of the genomic DNA taken from each subset. Clones were sequenced by immunoSEQ multiplex PCR, and TCRdb holds only the in-frame ones, with some missing. There are about 450,000 clones in the sample; 79% occur only once, and roughly an eighth lies in the top ten. The material sequenced was PBMCs. This receptor was taken from a woman between 40 and 50 years old in good health. Some clones in this sample may be carry-over from other donors' samples. The chain carries TRBV25-1 and TRBJ1-2, with 7 nucleotides matching TRBD1. CDR3 in DNA: TGTGCCAGCAGTGAACAGGGGGCTAACTATGGCTACACCTTC. Protein product: CASSEQGANYGYTF.